This T cell receptor (beta chain) was recorded in a study of cytomegalovirus exposure and HLA in healthy donors. Turning to the study itself: Around 87 million unique TCRs, all from HLA-typed donors, were included in an early release of the data.

Findings and caveats of the study: Reports credit the classifier with highly specific, highly sensitive diagnosis of cytomegalovirus status. Investigators reported 150 to 200 TCR beta chains as tied to cytomegalovirus. It was shown in a later analysis that HLA-associated TCR beta chains were more clonally expanded than other, equally common chains.

About this clone itself: The target antigen is unknown.

The V gene lost 2 bases and the J gene lost 4 bases, with 14 bases spanning the gap. The CDR3 spans 16 residues. Germline V CDR1 and CDR2: MNHEY, SMNVEV (reference sequence). The PCR had 60 Vbeta and 13 Jbeta primers. Here immunoSEQ multiplex PCR was the method, and the copy in TCRdb shows in-frame clones only, minus some. The table shows 150,000 to 200,000 clones, with around 80% occurring only once. This TCR came from a man aged 25 to 40 in good health and CMV-seronegative. V gene TRBV27 combines with J gene TRBJ2-2; D may be TRBD1 (5 bases). Sequenced: PBMCs. CDR3 sequence (DNA): TGTGCCAGCAGTTTAATGCAGGGTTTTGGCACCGGGGAGCTGTTTTTT. Encoded protein: CASSLMQGFGTGELFF.